These T cell receptor beta chains were read from a single sample in a study of technical replicates of blood from a handful of donors. This table comes from immunoSEQ multiplex PCR, and its TCRdb copy is limited to in-frame clones, with some not included. The data contain roughly 60,000 clones, approximately 90% of them singletons. The sample consisted of PBMCs. The receptors here all came from a human donor in good health. Some clones in this sample may be carry-over from other donors' samples. The CDR3 runs from the conserved cysteine through the conserved F or W.

TRBJ1-1 13 TRBV5-8 CASSQRGGTEAFF
TRBJ1-3 12 TRBV6-1 CASSEAYNTIYF
TRBJ2-7 14 TRBV6-6 CASSYRGGMDEQYF
TRBJ1-6 15 TRBV14 CASSRISGGNSPLHF
TRBJ2-3 17 TRBV9 CASSQLRAEAATDTQYF
TRBJ1-2 15 TRBV6-5 CASSLSGQGNYGYTF
TRBJ2-3 14 TRBV5-1 CASSLGPNTDTQYF
TRBJ2-2 17 TRBV9 CASSPTLSGTNTGELFF
TRBJ2-2 15 TRBV6-5 CASSYSRGGPGELFF
TRBJ2-2 16 TRBV5-5 CASSPMGTLDTGELFF
TRBJ2-3 13 TRBV15 CATRTSGGPTQYF
TRBJ2-5 18 TRBV12-5 CASGSSPRGLAGRETQYF
TRBJ2-7 15 TRBV2 CASSGTRGGSYEQYF
TRBJ1-3 15 TRBV18 CASSPPGATGNTIYF
TRBJ1-4 14 TRBV2 CASNLQGGGEKLFF
TRBJ1-3 15 TRBV4-3 CASSLGQGGGNTIYF
TRBJ2-7 16 TRBV6-1 CASSGTGGLAISEQYF
TRBJ1-1 14 TRBV7-6 CASSLEGADTEAFF
TRBJ2-7 12 TRBV7-2 CASSLTFYEQYF
TRBJ1-5 16 TRBV7-3 CASSRTTGRGITPQHF
TRBJ2-5 10 TRBV28 CATKEETQYF
TRBJ1-3 14 TRBV7-6 CASSLTGERNTIYF